The clone carrying this T cell receptor (beta chain) was counted at least ten times. The source material, RNA transcripts, was used to amplify TCR beta CDR3 regions. In the first-round RT-PCR of the TCR CDR3, the HTBI primer set was used. TCRdb ran MiXCR on the multiplex PCR reads and lists one entry per CDR3 protein. The data hold roughly 260,000 distinct CDR3 sequences, with approximately 15% observed a single time. Each diagnosis was grounded in clinical symptoms, serum thyroxine and TRAb, thyroid ultrasound, and orbital computed tomography. PBMCs were derived from roughly 9.6 ml fresh peripheral blood. This sample is part of a study of T cells in Graves' hyperthyroidism and ophthalmopathy. This receptor was obtained from a woman between 35 and 50 years old with Graves' hyperthyroidism that later progressed to Graves' ophthalmopathy. Sequencing input: blood.

In nucleotides, the CDR3 is TGTGCCAGCAGTCCGGACAGGGTGGCGTATCAGCCCCAGCATTTT. Translating gives CASSPDRVAYQPQHF. The rearrangement links TRBV28 to TRBJ1-5, with 8 bases lining up with TRBD1. J gave up 5 bases and V 5 bases, and 8 bases lay outside the gene matches. The germline CDR1 and CDR2 sequences are MDHEN and SYDVKM. The length of the CDR3 is 15 residues.